This TCR beta chain was found in a study of blood T cells in healthy people across ages. Trimming stripped 6 bases from V and 0 bases from J, with 18 bases between. This CDR3 is built from 17 residues. Germline V gene sequence: CDR1 MNHNS, CDR2 SASEGT. Sample-barcoded 5' priming and a J-beta primer mix drove a second PCR of about 7 to 12 cycles. TCRdb reanalysed the 5' RACE reads using MiXCR and keeps one entry per CDR3 protein. Among more than 1,400,000 distinct CDR3 sequences listed, about 43% were seen once. This clonotype was detected once. The sample comprised blood. J is TRBJ2-1 and V is TRBV6-1; weak D call: TRBD2 (6 bases). The TCR was taken from a young woman in good health. The CDR3 region is CASRPRVAESSYNEQFF. Written as DNA, the CDR3 is TGTGCCAGCAGGCCTCGTGTAGCGGAGAGCTCCTACAATGAGCAGTTCTTC.